The 31 T cell receptor beta chains in this list originate from one sample, sequenced in a study of T-cell reconstitution after alpha-beta-depleted transplantation in children. Preparation of the TCRbeta library was carried out with unique molecular identifiers. In TCRdb, the PCR reads were re-called with MiXCR into one record per CDR3 protein. The sample records 250,000 to 300,000 distinct CDR3 sequences, under 14% being singletons. The sample was peripheral blood, taken 180 days after TCRalphabeta/CD19-depleted stem cell transplant. The receptor source for this set is a male patient between 2 and 15 years old who had a stem cell transplant for chronic granulomatous disease, so the T cells may come from the graft donor.

Notes on this clonotype: Given a much more abundant clone one base away, this may be a read error. This CDR3 reads CSASIELTSTDKQYF. CDR3 sequence (DNA): TGCAGTGCTAGTATTGAGCTCACTAGCACAGATAAGCAGTATTTT. The chain employs TRBV20-1 and TRBJ2-3, with TRBD2 as a possible D gene (6 bases). The CDR3 runs to 15 residues. Germline-derived CDR1 and CDR2 are DFQATT and SNEGSKA (reference sequence).

V gene TRBV18 combines with J gene TRBJ1-2; no reliable D call. This CDR3 spans 12 amino acids. Per germline, CDR1 KGHSH and CDR2 LQKENI. V lost 1 base and J lost 13, with 13 bases in between. The CDR3 reads CASSPRPLTVTF. The CDR3, as DNA: TGTGCCAGCTCACCACGACCTTTAACCGTCACCTTC.

The rearrangement links TRBV12-3 or TRBV12-4 to TRBJ1-1, with D possibly TRBD1 on 5 matching bases. V was pared by 2 bases and J by 10 bases, with 17 bases between. This CDR3 has 14 residues. The CDR3 spells CASSLSPGFEGAFF. DNA for the CDR3: TGTGCCAGCAGTTTATCCCCAGGGTTTGAAGGAGCTTTCTTT.

This clonotype has ten or more counts. V is TRBV20-1 and J is TRBJ1-1, with TRBD1 matching over 7 bases. This CDR3 spans 14 amino acids. Unmatched junction bases numbered 11, after V lost 3 bases and J lost 7 bases. Germline values: CDR1 DFQATT, CDR2 SNEGSKA (reference sequence). CDR3 in amino acids: CSASSLTGVGEAFF. The CDR3 DNA reads as TGCAGTGCTAGTAGCCTTACAGGGGTGGGTGAAGCTTTCTTT.

This clonotype was recorded at least ten times. The V call is TRBV5-1, the J call TRBJ1-2; 7 bases line up with TRBD1. The CDR3 length is 13 residues. Germline-derived CDR1 and CDR2 are SGHRS and YFSETQ. With V trimmed by 4 bases and J by 4 bases, 4 bases remained unmatched. CDR3 nucleotides: TGCGCCAGCAGCCCGGGACAGATCTATGGCTACACCTTC. Amino acids: CASSPGQIYGYTF.

The CDR3 DNA follows: TGTGCCAGCATTGGACTAGCGGGAGGACAAGAGACCCAGTACTTC. Protein: CASIGLAGGQETQYF. This chain uses TRBV5-5 with TRBJ2-5, with 14 bases aligning to TRBD2. V shed 6 bases and J 2 bases; nucleotides not matched to a gene: 3. Germline loops: CDR1 SGHKS, CDR2 YYEKEE (reference sequence). The CDR3 is made up of 15 amino acids. Full variable domain (outside the CDR3, taken from reference TRBV5-5 and TRBJ2-5): DAGVTQSPTHLIKTRGQQVTLRCSPISGHKSVSWYQQVLGQGPQFIFQYYEKEERGRGNFPDRFSARQFPNYSSELNVNALLLGDSALYLCASIGLAGGQETQYFGPGTRLLVL.

This clonotype has at least ten counts. The chain recombines TRBV10-1 with TRBJ2-7; TRBD2 matches 10 bases. The CDR3 is made up of 15 amino acids. Germline lookup yields CDR1 WNHNN and CDR2 SYGVQD (reference sequence). The trim removed 2 bases at V and 3 bases at J, leaving 4 bases unmatched. The DNA for the CDR3 is TGCGCCAGCAGTGAGATTCTAGCGGGGGTCTACGAGCAGTACTTC. It is translated as CASSEILAGVYEQYF.

This clonotype was counted ten times or more. The CDR3 reads CASSWDLFGGTYEQYF. The CDR3 DNA sequence: TGCGCCAGCAGCTGGGACCTTTTCGGTGGAACCTACGAGCAGTACTTC. The V gene is TRBV5-1, the J gene TRBJ2-7, with D perhaps being TRBD1 or TRBD2 (5 bases each). CDR3 length equals 16 residues. The germline V gene encodes CDR1 SGHRS and CDR2 YFSETQ. V was cut by 3 bases and J by 2 bases, with 18 bases left in between.

In this sample, this clonotype turned up many times. V usage is TRBV28 and J usage is TRBJ2-7; D ambiguous. The V gene's germline CDR1 is MDHEN and CDR2 SYDVKM. This CDR3 is 14 amino acids long. Trimming cost V 6 bases and J 1 base, with 13 bases left between them. The CDR3 bases are TGTGCCAGCAGCCCCATACCGGGTTCCTACGAGCAGTACTTC. Translating it yields CASSPIPGSYEQYF.

Ten or more counts support this clonotype. The V call is TRBV5-1, the J call TRBJ2-5, with TRBD2 identical over 13 bases. The germline V gene has CDR1 SGHRS and CDR2 YFSETQ. This CDR3 spans 18 amino acids. V lost 4 bases and J lost 1; bases outside the gene matches: 10. The CDR3 sequence: CASSLPTGTSGIQETQYF. Written as DNA, the CDR3 is TGCGCCAGCAGCCTACCAACCGGGACTAGCGGGATCCAAGAGACCCAGTACTTC.

This clonotype was recorded many times. In nucleotides, the CDR3 is TGTGCCAGCAGCCACCCTTGGGACAGGGAAATCAATACGCAGTATTTT. Amino acids: CASSHPWDREINTQYF. The chain recombines TRBV12-3 or TRBV12-4 with TRBJ2-3, with TRBD1 identical over 9 bases. This CDR3 is 16 amino acids long. V shed 6 bases, J shed 7 bases, and the junction held 14 bases outside the gene matches.

Ten or more counts support this clonotype. This chain joins TRBV10-3 and TRBJ2-1, with a possible D match to TRBD2 (6 bases). Per germline, CDR1 ENHRY and CDR2 SYGVKD. The CDR3 has 14 residues. Trimming pared 8 bases from V and 1 base from J, leaving 12 bases between. CDR3: CAIGRDSSYNEQFF. The DNA for the CDR3 is TGTGCCATCGGCCGGGACTCTTCCTACAATGAGCAGTTCTTC.

The chain couples TRBV28 to TRBJ1-5; D is unresolved. The V end lost 4 bases, the J end lost 0 bases, and 7 bases lay between the germline ends. The CDR3 is 14 residues long. Germline CDR1 MDHEN, CDR2 SYDVKM. CDR3 nucleotide sequence: TGTGCCAGCAGTTGGTCGAGTAGCAATCAGCCCCAGCATTTT. Protein sequence: CASSWSSSNQPQHF.

This clonotype was seen at least ten times. V and J are TRBV10-2 and TRBJ1-4, with a weak D call TRBD1 (5 bases). The V and J ends lost 4 bases and 7 bases respectively, with 10 bases between them. The CDR3 runs 13 residues. Germline lookup yields CDR1 WSHSY and CDR2 SAAADI. CDR3 protein: CASSGQISEKLFF. CDR3 nucleotide sequence: TGCGCCAGCAGTGGACAGATCAGTGAAAAACTGTTTTTT.

This clonotype was recorded at least ten times. J is TRBJ2-1 and V is TRBV6-2 or TRBV6-3, with TRBD2 matching over 11 bases. V trimming: 0 bases; J trimming: 4 bases; junction bases outside the gene matches: 2. This CDR3 spans 16 amino acids. The germline gives CDR1 MNHEY, CDR2 SVGEGT. CDR3 sequence (DNA): TGTGCCAGCAGTTACTCCGGGACTAGCGGTTACAATGAGCAGTTCTTC. This sequence encodes CASSYSGTSGYNEQFF.

This clonotype was picked up many times. The V call is TRBV12-3 or TRBV12-4, the J call TRBJ2-3; D gene unclear. The CDR3 has 14 amino acids. The ends were cut back, 0 bases at V and 3 bases at J, with 7 bases in the middle. The CDR3 sequence: CASSLAVGTDTQYF. CDR3 DNA sequence: TGTGCCAGCAGTTTAGCGGTAGGAACAGATACGCAGTATTTT.

The sample holds many counts of this clonotype. The V call is TRBV5-1, the J call TRBJ2-7, with D perhaps matching TRBD2 (5 bases). The V and J ends lost 2 bases and 3 bases respectively, with 18 bases between them. The CDR3 length is 16 residues. CDR1 is SGHRS, CDR2 YFSETQ, per germline. As DNA, the CDR3 is TGCGCCAGCAGCTTCCGGCCGGGGAAAGTTTACTACGAGCAGTACTTC. Translation: CASSFRPGKVYYEQYF. The whole variable domain, filled in from reference TRBV5-1 and TRBJ2-7, reads KAGVTQTPRYLIKTRGQQVTLSCSPISGHRSVSWYQQTPGQGLQFLFEYFSETQRNKGNFPGRFSGRQFSNSRSEMNVSTLELGDSALYLCASSFRPGKVYYEQYFGPGTRLTVT.

The chain joins TRBV6-6 to TRBJ2-2; the D is unclear. The germline V gene has CDR1 MNHNY and CDR2 SVGAGI (reference sequence). This CDR3 has 13 residues. V was cut by 2 bases and J by 3 bases, with 4 bases left in between. The CDR3 loop is CASSYLDTGELFF. Here the CDR3 DNA reads TGTGCCAGCAGTTACCTAGACACCGGGGAGCTGTTTTTT.

This clonotype was recorded many times. The rearrangement uses TRBV6-1 and TRBJ1-5; TRBD1 is a possible D gene (5 bases). Germline V gives CDR1 MNHNS, CDR2 SASEGT. Trimming removed 6 bases at V and 1 base at J, with 10 bases between. The CDR3 runs to 14 residues. CDR3 protein: CASRGTVSNQPQHF. As DNA, the CDR3 is TGTGCCAGCAGAGGGACCGTGAGCAATCAGCCCCAGCATTTT.

There are many counts of this clonotype. V gene TRBV27 combines with J gene TRBJ1-6; 7 bases fit TRBD1. V gave up 5 bases and J gave up 0 bases; unmatched junction bases: 16. Germline CDR1 MNHEY, CDR2 SMNVEV (reference sequence). The CDR3 is 20 residues long. In DNA form, the CDR3 reads TGTGCCAGCAGTCTACACGGACAGGCCCCCAAGAGCTCCTATAATTCACCCCTCCACTTT. It translates to CASSLHGQAPKSSYNSPLHF.

This clonotype was observed at least ten times. The chain couples TRBV20-1 to TRBJ2-3; weak D call: TRBD1 (5 bases). Germline CDR1 is DFQATT and CDR2 is SNEGSKA (reference sequence). CDR3 length: 13 amino acids. V lost 5 bases and J 1 base, leaving 10 bases between the germline ends. DNA of the CDR3: TGCAGTGCTCGGAAGACAGGCACAGATACGCAGTATTTT. Its translation is CSARKTGTDTQYF.

This clonotype was seen ten or more times. The rearrangement links TRBV20-1 to TRBJ2-1, with a weak D call TRBD2 (6 bases). Germline-derived CDR1 and CDR2 are DFQATT and SNEGSKA (reference sequence). The V and J ends lost 2 bases and 6 bases respectively, with 17 bases between them. The CDR3 loop spans 15 amino acids. The DNA for the CDR3 is TGCAGTGCTAGACTTGTCGGGGGAACCTCCAATGAGCAGTTCTTC. Residues: CSARLVGGTSNEQFF.

At least ten counts were recorded for this clonotype. The chain employs TRBV11-1 and TRBJ2-3; D possibly corresponds to TRBD2 (5 bases). The CDR3 extends over 14 amino acids. V gave up 5 bases and J gave up 0 bases, with 9 bases separating them. Germline CDR1 and CDR2: SGHAT and FQDESV (reference sequence). CDR3 amino acids: CASSMRASTDTQYF. CDR3 bases: TGTGCCAGCAGCATGCGGGCTAGCACAGATACGCAGTATTTT.

This clonotype was detected many times. This chain links TRBV10-3 with TRBJ2-5; the D gene is possibly TRBD2 (5 bases). The germline gives CDR1 ENHRY, CDR2 SYGVKD. This CDR3 contains 18 residues. V lost 0 bases, J lost 7 bases, and 24 bases lay in between. CDR3 coding DNA: TGTGCCATCAGTGAGTCCACTAGGCCCTCGGACTCCGAGGTGACCCAGTACTTC. Amino acids: CAISESTRPSDSEVTQYF.

This sequence joins TRBV5-1 and TRBJ2-1, with a weak D call TRBD1 (5 bases). Germline V gives CDR1 SGHRS, CDR2 YFSETQ. Trimming removed 0 bases from V and 10 bases from J, with 14 bases in between. CDR3 length: 14 amino acids. CDR3 coding DNA: TGCGCCAGCAGCTTGGTTCAGGGTTTGGGCGAGCAGTTCTTC. Translation gives CASSLVQGLGEQFF.

The V gene is TRBV7-2, the J gene TRBJ2-1; TRBD1 agrees at 8 bases. Germline lookup yields CDR1 SGHTA and CDR2 FQGNSA. Trimming at V came to 1 base and at J to 7 bases, leaving 6 bases not matched to a gene. The CDR3 has 15 residues. CDR3 amino acids: CASSLGPGGSNEQFF. CDR3 coding DNA: TGTGCCAGCAGCTTAGGGCCAGGGGGCTCAAATGAGCAGTTCTTC.

This clonotype was observed many times. The chain couples TRBV20-1 to TRBJ2-2; D remains ambiguous. CDR3 length equals 14 residues. The germline V and J ends were trimmed by 5 bases and 2 bases, with 12 bases remaining between them. Per germline, CDR1 DFQATT and CDR2 SNEGSKA (reference sequence). CDR3 protein: CSAAKGINTGELFF. The CDR3 DNA is TGCAGTGCTGCAAAGGGCATAAACACCGGGGAGCTGTTTTTT.

This clonotype was counted a few times. The chain recombines TRBV6-6 with TRBJ2-3, with D hard to call. From germline, CDR1 is MNHNY and CDR2 SVGAGI (reference sequence). V lost 2 bases and J 4 bases, leaving 1 base between the germline ends. There are 11 residues in the CDR3. CDR3 sequence: CASSYADTQYF. DNA of the CDR3: TGTGCCAGCAGTTACGCAGATACGCAGTATTTT.

This clonotype was detected ten times or more. The V gene is TRBV6-5, the J gene TRBJ1-4; D unresolved. The CDR3 sequence is 16 residues long. Germline CDR1 and CDR2: MNHEY and SVGAGI. With 2 bases removed from V and 0 bases from J, the gap between germline ends came to 10 bases. The CDR3 DNA reads as TGTGCCAGCAGTTACGTAGAGGACGCAACTAATGAAAAACTGTTTTTT. Translation gives CASSYVEDATNEKLFF.

This clonotype was counted ten times or more. V is TRBV19 and J is TRBJ2-1, with 10 bases that match TRBD2. Germline loops: CDR1 LNHDA, CDR2 SQIVND (reference sequence). With 7 bases clipped from V and 1 base from J, the junction kept 4 bases outside the gene matches. The CDR3 is made up of 15 amino acids. CDR3 loop: CASTLAGVSYNEQFF. CDR3 nucleotides: TGTGCCAGTACCCTAGCGGGGGTTTCCTACAATGAGCAGTTCTTC.

There are many counts of this clonotype. The chain has TRBV4-1 and TRBJ2-5; D not certain. This CDR3 has 13 amino acids. In germline, CDR1 is MGHRA, CDR2 YSYEKL. V was trimmed by 4 bases and J by 4 bases, leaving 10 bases between them. The CDR3 here is CASSREQLETQYF. Written as DNA, the CDR3 is TGCGCCAGCAGCCGAGAACAGCTAGAGACCCAGTACTTC.